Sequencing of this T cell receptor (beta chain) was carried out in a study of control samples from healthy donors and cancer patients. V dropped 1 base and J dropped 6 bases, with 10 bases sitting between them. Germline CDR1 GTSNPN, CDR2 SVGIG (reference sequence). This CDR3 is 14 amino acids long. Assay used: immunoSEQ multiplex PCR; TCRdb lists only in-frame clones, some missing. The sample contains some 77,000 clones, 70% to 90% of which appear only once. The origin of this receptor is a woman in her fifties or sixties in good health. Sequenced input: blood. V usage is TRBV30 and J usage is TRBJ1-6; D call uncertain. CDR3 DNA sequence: TGTGCCTGGAGTGACCCGGCTCGTAATTCACCCCTCCACTTT. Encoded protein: CAWSDPARNSPLHF. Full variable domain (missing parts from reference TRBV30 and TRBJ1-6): SQTIHQWPATLVQPVGSPLSLECTVEGTSNPNLYWYRQAAGRGLQLLFYSVGIGQISSEVPQNLSASRPQDRQFILSSKKLLLSDSGFYLCAWSDPARNSPLHFGNGTRLTVT.